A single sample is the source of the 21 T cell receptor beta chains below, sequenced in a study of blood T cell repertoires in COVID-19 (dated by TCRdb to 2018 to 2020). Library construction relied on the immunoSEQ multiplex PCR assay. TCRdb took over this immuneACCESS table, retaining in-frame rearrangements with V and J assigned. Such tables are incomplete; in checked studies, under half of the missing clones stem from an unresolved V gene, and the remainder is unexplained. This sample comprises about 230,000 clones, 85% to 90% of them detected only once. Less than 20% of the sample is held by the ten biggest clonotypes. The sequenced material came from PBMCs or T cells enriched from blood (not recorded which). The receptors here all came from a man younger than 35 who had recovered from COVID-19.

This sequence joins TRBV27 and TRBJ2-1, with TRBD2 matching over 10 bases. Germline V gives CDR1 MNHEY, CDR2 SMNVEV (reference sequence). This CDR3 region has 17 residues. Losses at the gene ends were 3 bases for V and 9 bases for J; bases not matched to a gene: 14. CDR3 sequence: CASSFLILAGDTGEQFF. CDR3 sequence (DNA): TGTGCCAGCAGTTTTCTCATCCTAGCGGGAGATACTGGTGAGCAGTTCTTC.

The CDR3 nucleotides read TGTGCCAGCAGCTTCTACGGAGCCTACGAGCAGTACTTC. Residues: CASSFYGAYEQYF. The gene calls are TRBV7-2 and TRBJ2-7, with no clear D. V lost 3 bases and J 2 bases, leaving 8 bases between the germline ends. The CDR3 spans 13 residues. Germline V gene data show CDR1 as SGHTA and CDR2 as FQGNSA.

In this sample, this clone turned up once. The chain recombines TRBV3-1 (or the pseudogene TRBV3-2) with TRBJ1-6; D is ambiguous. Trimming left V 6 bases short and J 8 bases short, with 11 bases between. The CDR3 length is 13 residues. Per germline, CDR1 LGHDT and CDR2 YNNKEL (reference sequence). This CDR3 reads CASRSSGDSPLHF. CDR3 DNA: TGTGCCAGCAGATCTTCGGGAGATTCACCCCTCCACTTT.

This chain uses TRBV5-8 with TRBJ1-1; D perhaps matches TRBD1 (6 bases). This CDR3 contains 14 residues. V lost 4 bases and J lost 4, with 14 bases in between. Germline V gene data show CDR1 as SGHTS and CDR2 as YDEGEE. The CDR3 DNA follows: TGTGCCAGCAGCGGAAGAACAGGGCCCACTGAAGCTTTCTTT. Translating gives CASSGRTGPTEAFF.

For the CDR3, the DNA is TGTGCCAGCTCACCACTGGGTGGAGGAGATGCAACTAATGAAAAACTGTTTTTT. It encodes CASSPLGGGDATNEKLFF. The V gene is TRBV18, the J gene TRBJ1-4; D call uncertain. CDR3 length: 18 amino acids. Deletions cut 1 base from V and 0 bases from J, with 15 bases between. Germline lookup yields CDR1 KGHSH and CDR2 LQKENI.

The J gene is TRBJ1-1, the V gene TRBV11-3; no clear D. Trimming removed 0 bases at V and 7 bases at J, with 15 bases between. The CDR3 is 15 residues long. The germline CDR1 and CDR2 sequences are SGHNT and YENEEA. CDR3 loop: CASSLEGWGGVEAFF. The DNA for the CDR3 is TGTGCCAGCAGCTTAGAAGGGTGGGGAGGTGTTGAAGCTTTCTTT. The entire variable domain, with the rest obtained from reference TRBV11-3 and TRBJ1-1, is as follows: EAGVVQSPRYKIIEKKQPVAFWCNPISGHNTLYWYLQNLGQGPELLIRYENEEAVDDSQLPKDRFSAERLKGVDSTLKIQPAELGDSAVYLCASSLEGWGGVEAFFGQGTRLTVV.

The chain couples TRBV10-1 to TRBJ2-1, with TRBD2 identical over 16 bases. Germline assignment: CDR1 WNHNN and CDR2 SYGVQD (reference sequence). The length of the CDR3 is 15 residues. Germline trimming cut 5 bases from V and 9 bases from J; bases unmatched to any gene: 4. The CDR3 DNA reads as TGCGCCAGCAGTAGCGGGACTAGCGGGAGGGGTGAGCAGTTCTTC. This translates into CASSSGTSGRGEQFF.

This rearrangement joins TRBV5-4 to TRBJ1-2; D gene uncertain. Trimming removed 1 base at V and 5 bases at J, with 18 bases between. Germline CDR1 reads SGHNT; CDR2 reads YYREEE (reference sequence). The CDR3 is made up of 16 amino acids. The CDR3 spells CASSLNRDRSLYGYTF. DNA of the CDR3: TGTGCCAGCAGCTTGAATCGTGACCGGAGTCTTTATGGCTACACCTTC.

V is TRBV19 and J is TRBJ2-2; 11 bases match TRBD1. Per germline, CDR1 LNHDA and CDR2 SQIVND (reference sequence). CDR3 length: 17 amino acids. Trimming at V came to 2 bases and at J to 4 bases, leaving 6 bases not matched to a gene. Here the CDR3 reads CASSILRGTGGTGELFF. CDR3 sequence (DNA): TGTGCCAGTAGTATACTTCGCGGGACAGGGGGCACCGGGGAGCTGTTTTTT.

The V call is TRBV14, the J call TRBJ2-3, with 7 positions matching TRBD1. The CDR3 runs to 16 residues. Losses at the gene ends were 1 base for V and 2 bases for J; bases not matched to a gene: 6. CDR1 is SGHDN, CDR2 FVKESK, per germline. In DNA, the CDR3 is TGTGCCAGCAGCCAAGCGGGACAGACCCTCACAGATACGCAGTATTTT. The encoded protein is CASSQAGQTLTDTQYF.

The CDR3 is CASSLAGEVADTQYF. DNA of the CDR3: TGTGCCAGCAGCTTGGCCGGGGAAGTGGCAGATACGCAGTATTTT. The chain uses TRBV5-6 and TRBJ2-3; perhaps TRBD2 as D (5 bases). Germline V lookup: CDR1 SGHDT, CDR2 YYEEEE. The CDR3 loop spans 15 amino acids. The V gene lost 0 bases and the J gene lost 4 bases, with 12 bases spanning the gap.

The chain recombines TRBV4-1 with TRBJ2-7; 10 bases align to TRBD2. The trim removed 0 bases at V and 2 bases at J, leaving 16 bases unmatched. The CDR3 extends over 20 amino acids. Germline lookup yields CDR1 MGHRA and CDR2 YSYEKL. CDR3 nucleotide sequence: TGCGCCAGCAGCCAAGAATCGCCGCGTGGGTTAGCGGGAGGCACCTACGAGCAGTACTTC. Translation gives CASSQESPRGLAGGTYEQYF.

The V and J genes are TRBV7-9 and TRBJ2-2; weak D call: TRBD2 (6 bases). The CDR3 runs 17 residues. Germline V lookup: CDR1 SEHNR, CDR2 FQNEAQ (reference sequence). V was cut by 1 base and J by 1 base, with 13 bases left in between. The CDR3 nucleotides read TGTGCCAGCAGCTTAGTTCCTAGCGAGGAGAACACCGGGGAGCTGTTTTTT. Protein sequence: CASSLVPSEENTGELFF.

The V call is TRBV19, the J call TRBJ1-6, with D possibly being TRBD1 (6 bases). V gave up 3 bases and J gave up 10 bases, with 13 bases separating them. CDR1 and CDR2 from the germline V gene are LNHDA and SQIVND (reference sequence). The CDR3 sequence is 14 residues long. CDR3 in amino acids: CASSMVGQISPLHF. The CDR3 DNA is TGTGCCAGTAGTATGGTTGGACAGATATCACCCCTCCACTTT.

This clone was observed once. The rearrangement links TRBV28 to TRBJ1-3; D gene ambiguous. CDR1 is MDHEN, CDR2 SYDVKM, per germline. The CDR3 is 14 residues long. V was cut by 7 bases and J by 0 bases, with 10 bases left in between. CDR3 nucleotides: TGTGCCAGCACCTTACACCTCTCTGGAAACACCATATATTTT. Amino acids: CASTLHLSGNTIYF.

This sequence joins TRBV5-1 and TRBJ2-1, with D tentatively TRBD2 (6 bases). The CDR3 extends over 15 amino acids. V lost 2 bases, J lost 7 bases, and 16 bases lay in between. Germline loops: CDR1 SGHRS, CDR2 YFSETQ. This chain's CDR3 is CASSFEFGRGNEQFF. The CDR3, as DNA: TGCGCCAGCAGCTTCGAATTCGGCCGGGGGAATGAGCAGTTCTTC.

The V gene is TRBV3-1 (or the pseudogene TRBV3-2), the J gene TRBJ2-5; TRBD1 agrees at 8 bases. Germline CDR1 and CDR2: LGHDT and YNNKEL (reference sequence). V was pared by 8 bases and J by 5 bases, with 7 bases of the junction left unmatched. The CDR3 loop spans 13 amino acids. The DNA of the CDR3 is TGTGCCAGCCGACAGGGGCCCTGGGAGACCCAGTACTTC. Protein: CASRQGPWETQYF.

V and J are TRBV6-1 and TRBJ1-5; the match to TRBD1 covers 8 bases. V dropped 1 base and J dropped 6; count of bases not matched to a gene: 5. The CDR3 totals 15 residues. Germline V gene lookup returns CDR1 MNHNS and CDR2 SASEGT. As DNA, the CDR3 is TGTGCCAGCAGTGAAGACAGGGGGTCTAGTCAGCCCCAGCATTTT. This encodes CASSEDRGSSQPQHF.

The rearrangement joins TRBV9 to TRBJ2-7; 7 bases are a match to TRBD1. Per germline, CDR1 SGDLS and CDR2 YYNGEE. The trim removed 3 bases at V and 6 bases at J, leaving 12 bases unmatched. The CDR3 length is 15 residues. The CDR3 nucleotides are TGTGCCAGCAGCGCCAAGACAGGGCCCGCCAGCGAGCAGTACTTC. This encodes CASSAKTGPASEQYF.

As DNA, the CDR3 is TGTGCCAGCAGTTTAATAGGGGGTAATCAGCCCCAGCATTTT. This encodes CASSLIGGNQPQHF. The chain joins TRBV27 to TRBJ1-5, with D perhaps matching TRBD1 (6 bases). In germline, CDR1 is MNHEY, CDR2 SMNVEV (reference sequence). The CDR3 has 14 residues. V was clipped by 2 bases and J by 4 bases, with 9 bases between them.

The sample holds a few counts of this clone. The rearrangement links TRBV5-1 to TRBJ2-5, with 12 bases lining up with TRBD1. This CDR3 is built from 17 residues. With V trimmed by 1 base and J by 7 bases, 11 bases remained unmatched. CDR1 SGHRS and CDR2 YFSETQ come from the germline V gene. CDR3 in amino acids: CASSLLPPGTGGGTQYF. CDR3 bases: TGCGCCAGCAGCTTGCTTCCCCCCGGGACAGGGGGCGGGACCCAGTACTTC.